This note documents a single T cell receptor (beta chain) sequence. The antigen is unknown. This sample was included in a study of CD8 T cells in ankylosing spondylitis. Germline loops: CDR1 MDHEN, CDR2 SYDVKM. V gave up 8 bases and J gave up 4 bases; unmatched junction bases: 8. The CDR3 sequence is 15 residues long. General study results and limits: Reported data indicate significant enrichment of disease-linked clones within matched ankylosing spondylitis synovial fluid. Reactive arthritis synovial fluid and blood were previously reported to contain some motif variants. Seemingly distinctive of ankylosing spondylitis blood was a TCR beta motif formed by eight highly homologous variants.

With molecular barcodes, quantitative 5'-RACE was used to make the TCR beta libraries. TCRdb used MiXCR to reprocess the 5' RACE reads, holding one entry per CDR3 protein. In the table there are 250,000 to 300,000 distinct CDR3 sequences, around 19% of which are singletons. Sequenced material: blood, either unsorted or a sorted T cell fraction (not recorded which). The chain has TRBV28 and TRBJ2-2, with 9 bases aligning to TRBD1. This sequence was found in a male donor with ankylosing spondylitis or in good health (not recorded which). The CDR3: CASLRDRAFTGELFF. The CDR3 region has the DNA TGTGCCAGCCTCCGGGACAGGGCTTTCACCGGGGAGCTGTTTTTT.